These 27 T cell receptor beta chains originate from one sample sequenced in a study of T-cell memory formation after mild COVID-19. TCRdb analysed the 5' RACE reads with MiXCR anew, one entry per CDR3 protein. The sample records hundreds of thousands of distinct CDR3 sequences, around a sixth being singletons. The sample comprised PBMCs or a T cell subset sorted from them (not recorded which). The receptor set was obtained from an adult woman who had mild COVID-19 (a few samples of this study predate the infection). Cell type and time point are not known.

The rearrangement links TRBV3-1 to TRBJ2-3, with D possibly matching TRBD1 (5 bases). Germline V CDR1 and CDR2: LGHDT, YNNKEL (reference sequence). CDR3 size: 18 residues. Trimming cost V 4 bases and J 0 bases, with 20 bases left between them. The CDR3, as DNA: TGTGCCAGCAGCCCGAAGACAGTTCTAAAACCTAGCACAGATACGCAGTATTTT. Translated: CASSPKTVLKPSTDTQYF.

The CDR3 sequence is CASTTSGVYNEQFF. CDR3 bases: TGTGCCAGCACAACTAGCGGGGTTTACAATGAGCAGTTCTTC. V gene TRBV3-1 combines with J gene TRBJ2-1, with TRBD2 matching 10 bases. Germline assignment: CDR1 LGHDT and CDR2 YNNKEL (reference sequence). Trimming at V came to 7 bases and at J to 4 bases, leaving 4 bases not matched to a gene. The CDR3 is made up of 14 amino acids.

There are a few counts of this clonotype. V gene TRBV3-1 combines with J gene TRBJ2-5, with TRBD1 matching over 7 bases. There are 14 residues in the CDR3. V lost 4 bases, J lost 7 bases, and 9 bases stayed unmatched. Germline V gene data show CDR1 as LGHDT and CDR2 as YNNKEL (reference sequence). CDR3 sequence (DNA): TGTGCCAGCAGCCGACTGGGACAGCTCGGGACCCAGTACTTC. This sequence encodes CASSRLGQLGTQYF.

This clonotype was detected a few times. V usage is TRBV29-1 and J usage is TRBJ2-7; the D is unclear. V shed 7 bases and J shed 4 bases, with 14 bases lying between them. This CDR3 region has 12 residues. The germline V gene encodes CDR1 SQVTM and CDR2 ANQGSEA. In DNA, the CDR3 is TGCAGCGCTGGTAAAGAGCGATACGAGCAGTACTTC. It codes for CSAGKERYEQYF.

The CDR3 sequence: CASSTSPGIGSYEQYF. The DNA of the CDR3 is TGTGCCAGCAGCACATCCCCCGGGATCGGCTCCTACGAGCAGTACTTC. The chain combines TRBV7-2 with TRBJ2-7; maybe TRBD2 (5 bases). V lost 5 bases and J lost 0, with 17 bases in between. The CDR3 contains 16 residues. CDR1 SGHTA and CDR2 FQGNSA come from the germline V gene.

This chain connects TRBV4-2 to TRBJ2-3; D is uncertain. CDR3 size: 11 residues. Germline V lookup: CDR1 LGHNA, CDR2 YNFKEQ. Trimming stripped 4 bases from V and 6 bases from J, with 5 bases between. The CDR3 bases are TGTGCCAGCAGCCGCCTGGATACGCAGTATTTT. This sequence encodes CASSRLDTQYF.

This chain links TRBV5-4 with TRBJ1-1, with D perhaps matching TRBD1 (6 bases). CDR1 is SGHNT, CDR2 YYREEE, per germline (reference sequence). The CDR3 runs 12 residues. Trimming left V 4 bases short and J 12 bases short, with 16 bases between. In DNA form, the CDR3 reads TGTGCCAGCAGCCTGGACAGCTTGAAGACTTTCTTT. The encoded protein is CASSLDSLKTFF.

The chain uses TRBV3-1 and TRBJ2-7, with 7 bases fitting TRBD1. This CDR3 is built from 13 residues. The germline V gene has CDR1 LGHDT and CDR2 YNNKEL (reference sequence). After removal of 7 bases from V and 0 bases from J, the junction contained 3 bases not matched to a gene. This chain's CDR3 is CASNYRGSYEQYF. CDR3 nucleotides: TGTGCCAGCAACTACAGGGGCTCCTACGAGCAGTACTTC.

V gene TRBV7-9 combines with J gene TRBJ2-1, with no clear D. This CDR3 has 12 residues. Germline V gene data show CDR1 as SEHNR and CDR2 as FQNEAQ (reference sequence). The V end was cut by 5 bases, the J end by 9 bases, with 11 bases between. The CDR3 sequence is CASSPLDPEQFF. As DNA, the CDR3 is TGTGCCAGCAGCCCCTTGGACCCTGAGCAGTTCTTC.

This clonotype was found many times. V usage is TRBV5-1 and J usage is TRBJ2-5; a possible D gene is TRBD2 (5 bases). The length of the CDR3 is 15 residues. V was cut by 4 bases and J by 2 bases, with 15 bases left in between. Germline loops: CDR1 SGHRS, CDR2 YFSETQ. In DNA form, the CDR3 reads TGCGCCAGCAGCAGAGAAGGACGGGGACAAGAGACCCAGTACTTC. Amino acid sequence: CASSREGRGQETQYF.

V and J are TRBV7-8 and TRBJ2-1; 8 nucleotides align to TRBD1. Germline V gene data show CDR1 as SGHVS and CDR2 as FQNEAQ. Germline trimming cut 3 bases from V and 5 bases from J; bases unmatched to any gene: 6. This CDR3 has 15 amino acids. Here the CDR3 reads CASSLDRAPNNEQFF. CDR3 DNA sequence: TGTGCCAGCAGCTTGGACAGGGCTCCAAACAATGAGCAGTTCTTC.

This clonotype was counted between two and nine times. The V call is TRBV4-1, the J call TRBJ2-5; no clear D gene. V shed 0 bases and J shed 5 bases, with 10 bases lying between them. CDR1 and CDR2 (germline): MGHRA, YSYEKL. The CDR3 is 14 amino acids. The CDR3 spells CASSQELGAETQYF. CDR3 DNA: TGCGCCAGCAGCCAAGAACTCGGAGCGGAGACCCAGTACTTC.

V gene TRBV11-2 combines with J gene TRBJ1-1; TRBD1 is a possible D gene (6 bases). Trimming left V 6 bases short and J 6 bases short, with 20 bases between. From germline, CDR1 is SGHAT and CDR2 FQNNGV. The CDR3 has 15 amino acids. CDR3 protein: CASRQPQGRLSEAFF. DNA for the CDR3: TGTGCCAGCAGGCAACCACAGGGACGGTTGTCTGAAGCTTTCTTT.

The rearrangement joins TRBV9 to TRBJ2-2, with TRBD2 identical over 10 bases. Trimming removed 2 bases from V and 6 bases from J; junction bases left unmatched: 22. This CDR3 comprises 21 residues. Germline V gene data show CDR1 as SGDLS and CDR2 as YYNGEE. Here the CDR3 reads CASSVDPPGVAGGKNPGELFF. The CDR3 bases are TGTGCCAGCAGCGTTGACCCTCCGGGGGTAGCGGGAGGTAAAAATCCCGGGGAGCTGTTTTTT.

For the CDR3, the DNA is TGTGCCAGCAGCTCCGCGGCAGGACTCACAGATACGCAGTATTTT. Translating gives CASSSAAGLTDTQYF. This sequence joins TRBV5-4 and TRBJ2-3; a possible D gene is TRBD2 (5 bases). V shed 3 bases and J shed 2 bases, with 13 bases lying between them. This CDR3 is built from 15 residues. Germline V gives CDR1 SGHNT, CDR2 YYREEE (reference sequence).

The chain combines TRBV6-5 with TRBJ2-1; the D is unclear. CDR3 size: 13 residues. The V end lost 3 bases, the J end lost 6 bases, and 9 bases lay between the germline ends. CDR1 and CDR2 (germline): MNHEY, SVGAGI. The CDR3 protein is CASSYWPGNEQFF. The CDR3 DNA sequence: TGTGCCAGCAGTTATTGGCCAGGCAATGAGCAGTTCTTC.

CDR3 nucleotides: TGTGCCAGCAGTTACAAGGACACCCCTGAAGCTTTCTTT. This sequence encodes CASSYKDTPEAFF. The chain recombines TRBV6-5 with TRBJ1-1; TRBD1 might be the D (5 bases). The CDR3 covers 13 residues. CDR1 is MNHEY and CDR2 is SVGAGI in the germline V gene. V dropped 2 bases and J dropped 6 bases, with 10 bases sitting between them.

The V and J genes are TRBV5-1 and TRBJ1-1, with no clear D. Germline V gene sequence: CDR1 SGHRS, CDR2 YFSETQ. The CDR3 contains 8 residues. Trimming pared 9 bases from V and 11 bases from J, leaving 8 bases between. CDR3 sequence (DNA): TGCGCCATTCTCGCCGCTTTCTTT. The encoded protein is CAILAAFF.

This chain joins TRBV7-9 and TRBJ1-1, with D unresolved. Trimming shortened V by 1 base and J by 0 bases, and 12 bases separated the two germline ends. The CDR3 has 16 residues. Germline assignment: CDR1 SEHNR and CDR2 FQNEAQ (reference sequence). The CDR3 loop reads CASSLGFAALNTEAFF. The CDR3 DNA follows: TGTGCCAGCAGCTTAGGTTTCGCGGCCTTGAACACTGAAGCTTTCTTT.

The chain is built from TRBV12-3 or TRBV12-4 and TRBJ1-1; D remains ambiguous. This CDR3 contains 11 residues. Trimming pared 6 bases from V and 3 bases from J, leaving 5 bases between. This chain's CDR3 is CASRWDTEAFF. CDR3 nucleotide sequence: TGTGCCAGCAGATGGGACACTGAAGCTTTCTTT.

This clonotype was seen only a few times. This chain joins TRBV12-3 or TRBV12-4 and TRBJ1-1; D might be TRBD1 (6 bases). CDR3 size: 16 residues. Trimming left V 3 bases short and J 3 bases short, with 17 bases between. CDR3: CASSFWGGGPYTEAFF. CDR3 bases: TGTGCCAGCAGTTTCTGGGGCGGGGGGCCCTACACTGAAGCTTTCTTT.

The genes are TRBV24-1 and TRBJ2-1; TRBD2 agrees at 12 bases. Trimming at V came to 5 bases and at J to 6 bases, leaving 10 bases not matched to a gene. The CDR3 runs 17 residues. Germline V gene sequence: CDR1 KGHDR, CDR2 SFDVKD. The CDR3 reads CATSGGRTSGIVNEQFF. The DNA for the CDR3 is TGTGCCACCAGTGGGGGTAGGACTAGCGGGATTGTCAATGAGCAGTTCTTC.

CDR3 sequence reads: CSARAGGLTDTQYF. CDR3 bases: TGCAGTGCTAGAGCGGGGGGGCTTACAGATACGCAGTATTTT. This chain links TRBV20-1 with TRBJ2-3; 8 nucleotides match TRBD2. Losses at the gene ends were 1 base for V and 3 bases for J; bases not matched to a gene: 3. The length of the CDR3 is 14 residues. In germline, CDR1 is DFQATT, CDR2 SNEGSKA (reference sequence).

The V and J genes are TRBV30 and TRBJ2-1; D call uncertain. Germline values: CDR1 GTSNPN, CDR2 SVGIG (reference sequence). CDR3 length: 13 residues. Trimming stripped 3 bases from V and 13 bases from J, with 19 bases between. The CDR3 here is CAWSEYLLRSQFF. DNA of the CDR3: TGTGCCTGGAGCGAATACCTACTTCGGAGTCAGTTCTTC.

The V call is TRBV2, the J call TRBJ1-4; D gene ambiguous. Trimming cost V 5 bases and J 4 bases, with 20 bases left between them. In germline, CDR1 is SNHLY, CDR2 FYNNEI. This CDR3 has 17 amino acids. CDR3 in amino acids: CASSNWAIQDSNEKLFF. Here the CDR3 DNA reads TGTGCCAGCAGTAACTGGGCCATTCAGGATAGTAATGAAAAACTGTTTTTT. Full variable domain (missing parts from reference TRBV2 and TRBJ1-4): EPEVTQTPSHQVTQMGQEVILRCVPISNHLYFYWYRQILGQKVEFLVSFYNNEISEKSEIFDDQFSVERPDGSNFTLKIRSTKLEDSAMYFCASSNWAIQDSNEKLFFGSGTQLSVL.

The chain recombines TRBV20-1 with TRBJ2-7; D call uncertain. Trimming removed 0 bases from V and 2 bases from J, with 14 bases in between. CDR1 and CDR2 (germline): DFQATT, SNEGSKA (reference sequence). The CDR3 covers 15 residues. The DNA for the CDR3 is TGCAGTGCTAGAGATATGGCTTTCGATCCCTACGAGCAGTACTTC. This sequence encodes CSARDMAFDPYEQYF.

The V gene is TRBV7-8, the J gene TRBJ1-1; D possibly corresponds to TRBD1 (5 bases). Germline CDR1 and CDR2: SGHVS and FQNEAQ. The germline V and J ends were trimmed by 3 bases and 10 bases, with 15 bases remaining between them. The CDR3 runs 13 residues. The CDR3 coding sequence is TGTGCCAGCAGCTTCGACAGTGCCATTGGAGCTTTCTTT. This sequence encodes CASSFDSAIGAFF.